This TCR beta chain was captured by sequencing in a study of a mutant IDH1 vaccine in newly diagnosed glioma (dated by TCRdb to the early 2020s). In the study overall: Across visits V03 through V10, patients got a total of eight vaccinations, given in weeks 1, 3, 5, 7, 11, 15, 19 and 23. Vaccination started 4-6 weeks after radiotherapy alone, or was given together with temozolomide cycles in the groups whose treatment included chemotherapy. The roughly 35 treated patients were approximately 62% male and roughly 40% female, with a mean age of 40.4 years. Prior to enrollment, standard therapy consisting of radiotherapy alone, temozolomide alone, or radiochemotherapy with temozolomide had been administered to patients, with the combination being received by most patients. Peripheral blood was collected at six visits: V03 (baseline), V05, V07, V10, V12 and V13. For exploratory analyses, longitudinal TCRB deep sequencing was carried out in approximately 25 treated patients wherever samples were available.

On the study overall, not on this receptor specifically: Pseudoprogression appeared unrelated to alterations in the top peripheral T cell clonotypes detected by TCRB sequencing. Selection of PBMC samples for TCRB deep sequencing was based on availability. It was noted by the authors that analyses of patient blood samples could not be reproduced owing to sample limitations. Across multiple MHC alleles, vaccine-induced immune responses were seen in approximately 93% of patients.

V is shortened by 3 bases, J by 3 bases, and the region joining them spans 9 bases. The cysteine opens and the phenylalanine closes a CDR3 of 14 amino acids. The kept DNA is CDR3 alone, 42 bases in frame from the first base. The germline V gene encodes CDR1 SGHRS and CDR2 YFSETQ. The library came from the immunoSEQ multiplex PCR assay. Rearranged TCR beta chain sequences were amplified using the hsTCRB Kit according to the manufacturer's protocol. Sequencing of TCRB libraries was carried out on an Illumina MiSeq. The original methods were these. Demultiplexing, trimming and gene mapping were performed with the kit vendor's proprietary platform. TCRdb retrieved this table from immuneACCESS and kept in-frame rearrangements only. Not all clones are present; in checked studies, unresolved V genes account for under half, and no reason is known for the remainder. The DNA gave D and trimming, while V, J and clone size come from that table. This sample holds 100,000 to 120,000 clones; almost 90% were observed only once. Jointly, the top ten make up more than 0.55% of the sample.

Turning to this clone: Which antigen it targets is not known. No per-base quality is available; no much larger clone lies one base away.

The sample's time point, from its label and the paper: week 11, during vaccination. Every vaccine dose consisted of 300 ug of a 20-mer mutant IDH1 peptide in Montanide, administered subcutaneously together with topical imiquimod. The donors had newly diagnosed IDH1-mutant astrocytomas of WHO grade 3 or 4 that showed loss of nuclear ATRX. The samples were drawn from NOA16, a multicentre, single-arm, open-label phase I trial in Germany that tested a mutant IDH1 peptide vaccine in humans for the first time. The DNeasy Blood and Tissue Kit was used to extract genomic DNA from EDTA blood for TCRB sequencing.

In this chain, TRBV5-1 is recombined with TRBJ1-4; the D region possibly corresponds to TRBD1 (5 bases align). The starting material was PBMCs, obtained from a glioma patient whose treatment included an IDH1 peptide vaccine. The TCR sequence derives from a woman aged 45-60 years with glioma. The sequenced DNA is TGCGCCAGCAGCTGGGGGGGAGCTAATGAAAAACTGTTTTTT. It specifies CASSWGGANEKLFF.